This record concerns one T cell receptor beta chain sequence. The antigen remains undetermined. The germline V and J ends were trimmed by 0 bases and 5 bases, with 10 bases remaining between them. Germline V gives CDR1 SGHRS, CDR2 YFSETQ. The CDR3 extends over 14 amino acids. One to two pinch biopsies were taken from the rectum during colonoscopy. Sequencing was at survey level. Profiling relied on immunoSEQ multiplex PCR, and the TCRdb table lists in-frame clones only, not all of them. Here the sample spans 20,000 to 25,000 clones, about two thirds being singletons. These data are taken from a study of pediatric ulcerative colitis. Study observations and caveats: All ulcerative colitis patients, but no controls, carried a couple of rectal clonotypes. Rectal pinch biopsies may have included blood-derived T cells, especially in patients with overt colitis. Ulcerative colitis patients shared more blood-rectal clones than controls.

This clonotype was sampled from a boy aged 5-17 years with severe ulcerative colitis. The V and J genes are TRBV5-1 and TRBJ2-3; a weak D match, TRBD1 (5 bases). Sequencing was done on a sample of gut tissue. The CDR3 is CASSLGGLGDTQYF. The CDR3 coding sequence is TGCGCCAGCAGCTTGGGGGGCTTAGGAGATACGCAGTATTTT.